Following are 32 T cell receptor beta chains from one sample sequenced in a study of molecular identifiers for immune sequencing clone quantification. A single record per CDR3 protein comes from TCRdb applying MiXCR to the PCR reads. The sample has 80,000 to 100,000 distinct CDR3 sequences; 20% to 25% are singletons. Sequencing was carried out using naive CD8+ T cells from blood, with Jurkat cell RNA spiked in. Subset in this sample: FACS-sorted CD8+CD4-CCR7+CD45RA+ naive T cells. These receptor sequences come from a human donor in good health. Some libraries in this study had Jurkat cell RNA spiked in.

This clonotype was picked up many times. This chain connects TRBV13 to TRBJ2-7; 7 positions match TRBD1. CDR3 length: 16 amino acids. Germline CDR1 and CDR2: PRHDT and FYEKMQ (reference sequence). Unmatched junction bases numbered 10, after V lost 5 bases and J lost 0 bases. The CDR3 loop is CASSVAGTVSSYEQYF. CDR3 DNA sequence: TGTGCCAGCAGCGTAGCCGGGACAGTGAGCTCCTACGAGCAGTACTTC.

In regard to this clonotype: This sequence may be a read error, since a much larger clone differs from it by one base. The chain recombines TRBV6-2 or TRBV6-3 with TRBJ1-1, with D tentatively TRBD1 (5 bases). V was clipped by 6 bases and J by 0 bases, with 8 bases between them. Per germline, CDR1 MNHEY and CDR2 SVGEGT. The CDR3 consists of 13 residues. CDR3 in DNA: TGTGCCAGCAGCGACAGCTTGAACACTGAAGCTTTCTTT. This sequence encodes CASSDSLNTEAFF.

This clonotype was seen many times. The chain carries TRBV28 and TRBJ2-7; D perhaps matches TRBD1 (5 bases). CDR1 and CDR2 from the germline V gene are MDHEN and SYDVKM. V was shortened by 6 bases and J by 3 bases, with 6 bases between the two germline ends. The CDR3 consists of 11 residues. CDR3: CASRGLYEQYF. CDR3 DNA: TGTGCCAGCAGGGGGCTCTACGAGCAGTACTTC.

In regard to this clonotype: One base away lies a much larger clone, so this may be a sequencing read error. The chain carries TRBV7-2 and TRBJ2-3; 7 nucleotides line up with TRBD2. Per germline, CDR1 SGHTA and CDR2 FQGNSA. The CDR3 totals 17 residues. The CDR3 nucleotides are TGTGCCAGCAGCATAGCGCTGCCTAGCGGCCCCACAGATACGCAGTATTTT. Translating gives CASSIALPSGPTDTQYF.

The chain carries TRBV5-6 and TRBJ2-3; no reliable D call. Germline values: CDR1 SGHDT, CDR2 YYEEEE. This CDR3 comprises 14 residues. Trimming removed 7 bases from V and 6 bases from J, with 18 bases in between. The CDR3 bases are TGTGCCAGCCGCCCGTTACGGAGTTGGGATACGCAGTATTTT. It codes for CASRPLRSWDTQYF.

In this sample, this clonotype turned up a few times. The chain couples TRBV5-3 to TRBJ2-5; D remains unclear. TRBV5-3 is reported as an ORF; its role is uncertain. With 2 bases removed from V and 4 bases from J, the gap between germline ends came to 12 bases. The CDR3 extends over 14 amino acids. The CDR3 region is CARSLPPKGETQYF. The CDR3, as DNA: TGTGCCAGAAGCTTACCCCCAAAGGGAGAGACCCAGTACTTC.

A remark on this clonotype: Germline and junction disagree at one end, which may indicate a read error. V and J are TRBV27 and TRBJ2-5; D tentatively reads TRBD1 or TRBD2 (6 bases each). Germline V CDR1 and CDR2: MNHEY, SMNVEV (reference sequence). The length of the CDR3 is 13 residues. The CDR3 sequence is CAGRRGAGETQYF. DNA for the CDR3: TGTGCCGGCAGGAGGGGGGCGGGAGAGACCCAGTACTTC.

The chain uses TRBV6-2 or TRBV6-3 and TRBJ2-7; unclear D gene. The ends were cut back, 5 bases at V and 3 bases at J, with 5 bases in the middle. Germline assignment: CDR1 MNHEY and CDR2 SVGEGT. This CDR3 is 11 amino acids long. CDR3 DNA sequence: TGTGCCAGCAGTACTTACTACGAGCAGTACTTC. It encodes CASSTYYEQYF.

Many counts were recorded for this clonotype. The rearrangement links TRBV29-1 to TRBJ1-2; D is ambiguous. The V and J ends lost 2 bases and 4 bases respectively, with 23 bases between them. The CDR3 has 17 amino acids. CDR1 and CDR2 from the germline V gene are SQVTM and ANQGSEA. CDR3 DNA sequence: TGCAGCGTTGAAAGGGTCCTGAGGGCCCCTGAGGGCTATGGCTACACCTTC. Amino acids: CSVERVLRAPEGYGYTF.

This sequence joins TRBV7-9 and TRBJ2-1; 8 positions match TRBD1. The CDR3 loop spans 12 amino acids. With 8 bases clipped from V and 8 bases from J, the junction kept 5 bases outside the gene matches. Germline V lookup: CDR1 SEHNR, CDR2 FQNEAQ (reference sequence). The CDR3 DNA reads as TGTGCCAGCGAGACAGGGGTCCATGAGCAGTTCTTC. This translates into CASETGVHEQFF.

V usage is TRBV30 and J usage is TRBJ2-1; maybe TRBD1 (5 bases). Germline V gene sequence: CDR1 GTSNPN, CDR2 SVGIG (reference sequence). This CDR3 has 14 residues. The germline V and J ends were trimmed by 4 bases and 7 bases, with 17 bases remaining between them. This chain's CDR3 is CAWTWGRVGNEQFF. CDR3 sequence (DNA): TGTGCCTGGACCTGGGGCAGGGTAGGGAATGAGCAGTTCTTC.

This clonotype was recorded many times. Here the CDR3 reads CASAQGLTYEQYF. CDR3 in DNA: TGCGCCAGTGCCCAGGGTCTTACCTACGAGCAGTACTTC. The chain is built from TRBV10-2 and TRBJ2-7; the D gene is possibly TRBD1 (5 bases). The CDR3 is made up of 13 amino acids. Trimming removed 9 bases at V and 2 bases at J, with 14 bases between. Germline CDR1 reads WSHSY; CDR2 reads SAAADI.

This clonotype was observed a few times. This clone may be a read error of a much larger clone one base away. The chain couples TRBV20-1 to TRBJ2-7; D is possibly TRBD1 or TRBD2 (6 bases each). Germline V gives CDR1 DFQATT, CDR2 SNEGSKA (reference sequence). V gave up 7 bases and J gave up 0 bases, with 7 bases separating them. This CDR3 has 11 residues. CDR3 sequence reads: CSGGASYEQYF. Here the CDR3 DNA reads TGCAGTGGGGGGGCCTCCTACGAGCAGTACTTC.

This clonotype has more than one count but fewer than ten. The chain has TRBV2 and TRBJ1-1; tentative D call: TRBD1 (5 bases). The CDR3 covers 14 residues. Germline CDR1 SNHLY, CDR2 FYNNEI. V lost 9 bases, J lost 5 bases, and 19 bases lay in between. The chain's CDR3 is CARQDRTEGTEAFF. The CDR3 DNA reads as TGTGCCAGACAAGACCGCACCGAGGGGACTGAAGCTTTCTTT.

Ten or more counts support this clonotype. V is TRBV5-1 and J is TRBJ2-3; TRBD1 agrees at 9 bases. The J segment lost 3 bases and the V segment lost 0 bases, leaving 5 bases of the junction unmatched. This CDR3 is 16 amino acids long. Per the germline V gene, CDR1 is SGHRS and CDR2 is YFSETQ. The CDR3 is CASSLAGTGTTDTQYF. In DNA form, the CDR3 reads TGCGCCAGCAGCTTGGCCGGGACAGGGACAACAGATACGCAGTATTTT.

This clonotype has more than one count but fewer than ten. V and J are TRBV3-1 and TRBJ2-7; 7 bases are a match to TRBD1. With V trimmed by 4 bases and J by 4 bases, 13 bases remained unmatched. Looked up from germline, CDR1 is LGHDT and CDR2 is YNNKEL (reference sequence). This CDR3 is built from 16 residues. Written as DNA, the CDR3 is TGTGCCAGCAGCCGCCCCATCCCGGGACAGCTGTACGAGCAGTACTTC. This translates into CASSRPIPGQLYEQYF.

This clonotype was found many times. The chain recombines TRBV6-5 with TRBJ2-3, with D tentatively TRBD1 or TRBD2 (5 bases each). Germline CDR1 reads MNHEY; CDR2 reads SVGAGI. V was cut by 0 bases and J by 0 bases, with 10 bases left in between. The CDR3 has 16 amino acids. CDR3 bases: TGTGCCAGCAGTTACTCGACGGGGACCAGCACAGATACGCAGTATTTT. It translates to CASSYSTGTSTDTQYF.

In this sample, this clonotype turned up many times. The chain uses TRBV7-6 and TRBJ1-1; unclear D gene. Germline CDR1 SGHVS, CDR2 FNYEAQ. The CDR3 runs to 16 residues. V was pared by 1 base and J by 1 base, with 13 bases between. The CDR3 protein is CASSLGAWGENTEAFF. Written as DNA, the CDR3 is TGTGCCAGCAGCTTAGGTGCGTGGGGAGAGAACACTGAAGCTTTCTTT.

This clonotype was seen only a few times. The DNA is omitted, as the CDR3 cannot be located on it reliably, and the CDR3 follows TCRdb's listing. The chain combines TRBV29-1 with TRBJ2-7; the table's D call, TRBD2, was not checked against the DNA. From germline, CDR1 is SQVTM and CDR2 ANQGSEA. The CDR3 length is 16 residues, termini included. CDR3 amino acids: CSVRGGVGAGSYEQSF.

On this clonotype itself: Given the absence of the conserved phenylalanine or tryptophan at the CDR3 end, a read error is likely. The chain is built from TRBV29-1 and TRBJ2-5, with D perhaps matching TRBD1 (5 bases). CDR1 is SQVTM and CDR2 is ANQGSEA in the germline V gene. This CDR3 comprises 14 residues. The V and J ends lost 6 bases and 4 bases respectively, with 18 bases between them. The CDR3 nucleotides are TGCAGCGTGGATAGCAGGGCAGGCGGAGAGACCCAGTACTGC. As protein: CSVDSRAGGETQYC.

This clonotype was observed a few times. The CDR3, as DNA: TGTGCCAGCCGTGAGAGGCTGGCGGAGACCCAGTACTTC. It encodes CASRERLAETQYF. V gene TRBV27 combines with J gene TRBJ2-5; D call uncertain. The CDR3 sequence is 13 residues long. V lost 8 bases and J 5 bases, leaving 15 bases between the germline ends. Germline CDR1 is MNHEY and CDR2 is SMNVEV (reference sequence).

Points on this clonotype: This could be a read error, since a much larger clone is one nucleotide away. The chain joins TRBV30 to TRBJ1-1; possibly TRBD1 for D (5 bases). Germline loops: CDR1 GTSNPN, CDR2 SVGIG (reference sequence). CDR3 length: 14 amino acids. The CDR3 DNA is TGTGGCTGGAGTGTCTGGGACGCGGGAACTGAAGCTTTCTTT. This gives the protein CGWSVWDAGTEAFF.

This clonotype was recorded many times. This rearrangement joins TRBV5-4 to TRBJ2-7; 8 bases map to TRBD1. There are 14 residues in the CDR3. CDR1 is SGHNT and CDR2 is YYREEE in the germline V gene (reference sequence). V lost 4 bases and J lost 1; bases outside the gene matches: 4. As DNA, the CDR3 is TGTGCCAGCAGCCCCCGGGACAGGTCCTACGAGCAGTACTTC. The encoded protein is CASSPRDRSYEQYF.

This clonotype occurred many times. The CDR3, as DNA: TGTGCCAGCAGCCCAACTAGCGGGGGGGCCTACGAGCAGTACTTC. Residues: CASSPTSGGAYEQYF. V and J are TRBV7-9 and TRBJ2-7; 13 bases match TRBD2. Germline CDR1 SEHNR, CDR2 FQNEAQ (reference sequence). V lost 5 bases and J lost 2; bases outside the gene matches: 3. The CDR3 consists of 15 residues.

In its sample, this clonotype was seen a few times. This chain links TRBV19 with TRBJ2-4, with D possibly being TRBD1 (6 bases). The CDR3 length is 15 residues. Looked up from germline, CDR1 is LNHDA and CDR2 is SQIVND (reference sequence). With 3 bases removed from V and 1 base from J, the gap between germline ends came to 10 bases. The CDR3 spells CASSMGARAKNIQYF. DNA of the CDR3: TGTGCCAGTAGTATGGGGGCGAGGGCCAAAAACATTCAGTACTTC.

A word on this clonotype: A much more abundant neighbour one base away suggests this may be a read error. V is TRBV5-3 and J is TRBJ2-7; D not resolved. TRBV5-3 is placed among ORFs of uncertain function. The CDR3 has 12 amino acids. The CDR3 is CASSLDRAEQYF. Written as DNA, the CDR3 is TGTGCCAGCAGCTTGGACCGCGCCGAGCAGTACTTC.

This clonotype was detected many times. V and J are TRBV12-3 or TRBV12-4 and TRBJ2-3; the match to TRBD1 covers 8 bases. The CDR3 is made up of 15 amino acids. Unmatched junction bases numbered 9, after V lost 4 bases and J lost 6 bases. CDR3: CASSSQGDHTDTQYF. DNA for the CDR3: TGTGCCAGCAGTTCACAGGGGGACCACACGGATACGCAGTATTTT.

Points on this clonotype: A much more abundant neighbour one base away suggests this may be a read error. The CDR3 sequence is CSASASGITEAFF. In DNA form, the CDR3 reads TGCAGTGCTAGCGCCTCAGGGATCACTGAAGCTTTCTTT. The genes are TRBV20-1 and TRBJ1-1; D possibly corresponds to TRBD1 (5 bases). This CDR3 region has 13 residues. V lost 3 bases and J lost 4, with 12 bases in between. CDR1 DFQATT and CDR2 SNEGSKA come from the germline V gene (reference sequence).

Turning to this clonotype: A single base separates this from a much larger clone, so it may be a read error. The V gene is TRBV7-3, the J gene TRBJ2-5; 9 bases are a match to TRBD1. Germline values: CDR1 SGHTA, CDR2 FQGTGA. The CDR3 is 15 amino acids. V was clipped by 5 bases and J by 5 bases; unmatched bases: 9. The CDR3 DNA sequence: TGTGCCAGCAGCCACACTGGGACAGGGATGGAGACCCAGTACTTC. This encodes CASSHTGTGMETQYF.

The table lists this clonotype with many counts. V gene TRBV6-5 combines with J gene TRBJ2-1; no definite D call. The CDR3 sequence is 13 residues long. Between the trimmed V and J ends, which lost 8 bases and 3 bases, there was a span of 11 bases. Germline CDR1 reads MNHEY; CDR2 reads SVGAGI. This chain's CDR3 is CASAQAFYNEQFF. The CDR3 coding sequence is TGTGCCAGCGCCCAGGCTTTCTACAATGAGCAGTTCTTC.

CDR3 residues: CASSLEISLADYGYTF. The CDR3 nucleotides read TGTGCCAGCAGCTTAGAGATTAGTCTGGCCGACTATGGCTACACCTTC. The J gene is TRBJ1-2, the V gene TRBV7-6; D is uncertain. This CDR3 region has 16 residues. Per germline, CDR1 SGHVS and CDR2 FNYEAQ. Trimming removed 1 base from V and 3 bases from J, with 15 bases in between.

This clonotype was counted a few times. The chain links TRBV5-3 to TRBJ1-2; D unresolved. TRBV5-3 is an ORF, with its function uncertain. The V end was cut by 8 bases, the J end by 0 bases, with 26 bases between. The CDR3 sequence is 18 residues long. The CDR3, as DNA: TGTGCCAGCAGCCACGAACAAGTACATACAAATTCTAACTATGGCTACACCTTC. It specifies CASSHEQVHTNSNYGYTF.